This T cell receptor (beta chain) was found in a study of T cell changes during pregnancy in multiple sclerosis. Repertoires were generated with immunoSEQ multiplex PCR, while TCRdb's copy carries only in-frame clones and drops some. The sample lists tens of thousands of clones, roughly 89% occurring once. The CDR3 length is 18 residues. The V segment lost 0 bases and the J segment 6 bases; nucleotides outside the gene matches: 14. Per germline, CDR1 SQVTM and CDR2 ANQGSEA. The TCR comes from a female donor with multiple sclerosis, enrolled in a pregnancy study. This chain joins TRBV29-1 and TRBJ2-1; 10 positions match TRBD1. This material consisted of peripheral blood, taken in the second trimester of pregnancy. Here the CDR3 reads CSVEDWWVRDRGSNEQFF. As DNA, the CDR3 is TGCAGCGTTGAAGATTGGTGGGTCCGGGACAGGGGCTCCAATGAGCAGTTCTTC.